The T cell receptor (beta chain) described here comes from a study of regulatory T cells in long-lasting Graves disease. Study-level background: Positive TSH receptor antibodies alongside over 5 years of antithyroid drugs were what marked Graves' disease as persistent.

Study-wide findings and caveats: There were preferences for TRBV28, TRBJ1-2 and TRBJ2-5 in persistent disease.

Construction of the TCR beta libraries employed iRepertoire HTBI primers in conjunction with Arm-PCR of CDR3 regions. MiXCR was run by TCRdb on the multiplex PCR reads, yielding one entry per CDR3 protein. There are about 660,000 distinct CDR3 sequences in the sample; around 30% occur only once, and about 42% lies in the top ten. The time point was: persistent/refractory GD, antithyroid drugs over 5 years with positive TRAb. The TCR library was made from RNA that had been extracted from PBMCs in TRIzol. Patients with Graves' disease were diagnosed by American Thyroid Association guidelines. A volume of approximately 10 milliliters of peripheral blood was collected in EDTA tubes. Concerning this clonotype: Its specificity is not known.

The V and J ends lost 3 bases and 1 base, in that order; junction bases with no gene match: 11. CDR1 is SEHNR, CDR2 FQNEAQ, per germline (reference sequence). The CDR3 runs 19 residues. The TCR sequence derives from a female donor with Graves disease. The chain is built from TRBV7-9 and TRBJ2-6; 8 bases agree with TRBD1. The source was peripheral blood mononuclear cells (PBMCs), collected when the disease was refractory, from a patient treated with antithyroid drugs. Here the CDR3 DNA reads TGTGCCAGCAGCTTGGACCGGGACAGGAGTCCTTCTGGGGCCAACGTCCTGACTTTC. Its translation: CASSLDRDRSPSGANVLTF.